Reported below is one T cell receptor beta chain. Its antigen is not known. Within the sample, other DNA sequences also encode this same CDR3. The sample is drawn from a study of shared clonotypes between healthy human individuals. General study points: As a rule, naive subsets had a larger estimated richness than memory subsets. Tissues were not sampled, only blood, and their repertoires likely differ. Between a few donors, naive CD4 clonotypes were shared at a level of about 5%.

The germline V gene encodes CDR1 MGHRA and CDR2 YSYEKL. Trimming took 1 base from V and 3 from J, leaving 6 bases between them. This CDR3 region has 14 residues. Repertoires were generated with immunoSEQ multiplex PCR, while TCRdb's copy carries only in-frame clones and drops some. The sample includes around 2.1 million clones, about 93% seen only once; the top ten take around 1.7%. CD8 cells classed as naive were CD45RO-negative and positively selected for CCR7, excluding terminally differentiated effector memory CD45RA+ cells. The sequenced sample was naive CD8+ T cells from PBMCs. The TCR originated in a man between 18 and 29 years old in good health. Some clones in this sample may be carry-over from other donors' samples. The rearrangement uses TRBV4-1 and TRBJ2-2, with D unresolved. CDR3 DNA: TGCGCCAGCAGCCAAGTTGGAGACACCGGGGAGCTGTTTTTT. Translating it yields CASSQVGDTGELFF.